This T cell receptor beta chain came from a study of technical replicates of blood from four donors. Germline V lookup: CDR1 SGHKS, CDR2 YYEKEE (reference sequence). The CDR3 sequence is 17 residues long. Trimming cost V 0 bases and J 3 bases; bases outside gene matches: 12. The table came from immunoSEQ multiplex PCR; TCRdb's copy has only in-frame clones and leaves some out. The table lists roughly 14,000 clones, approximately 84% of them singletons. The sequencing sample was made of PBMCs. The chain couples TRBV5-5 to TRBJ2-7; 7 bases are a match to TRBD1. This TCR was recovered from a human donor in good health. For the CDR3, the DNA is TGTGCCAGCAGCTTGGCTCTGACAGGGCTTGAGTACTACGAGCAGTACTTC. It translates to CASSLALTGLEYYEQYF. The whole variable domain, remainder taken from reference TRBV5-5 and TRBJ2-7, is DAGVTQSPTHLIKTRGQQVTLRCSPISGHKSVSWYQQVLGQGPQFIFQYYEKEERGRGNFPDRFSARQFPNYSSELNVNALLLGDSALYLCASSLALTGLEYYEQYFGPGTRLTVT.